The 18 T cell receptor beta chains in this list originate from one sample, sequenced in a study of cytomegalovirus exposure and HLA in healthy donors. The method was immunoSEQ multiplex PCR; TCRdb's version includes in-frame clones alone and lacks a portion of them. The sample shows 120,000 or so clones, 89% of them seen only once. Specimen: PBMCs. All receptors come from a woman between 18 and 29 years old in good health and CMV-seronegative.

The J gene is TRBJ2-1, the V gene TRBV28; no definite D call. V was trimmed by 2 bases and J by 6 bases, leaving 5 bases between them. This CDR3 has 12 residues. Germline-derived CDR1 and CDR2 are MDHEN and SYDVKM. The CDR3 nucleotides are TGTGCCAGCAGTTTAATTCGCAATGAGCAGTTCTTC. It codes for CASSLIRNEQFF.

This clone was picked up one time. The rearrangement joins TRBV29-1 to TRBJ2-1; TRBD2 agrees at 8 bases. With V trimmed by 6 bases and J by 0 bases, 4 bases remained unmatched. The CDR3 spans 14 residues. Germline values: CDR1 SQVTM, CDR2 ANQGSEA. In DNA, the CDR3 is TGCAGCGTCGCCGGGGGGGTCTCCTACAATGAGCAGTTCTTC. Translation: CSVAGGVSYNEQFF.

This clone was recorded only once. This chain joins TRBV7-9 and TRBJ1-4; a possible D gene is TRBD1 (5 bases). Per germline, CDR1 SEHNR and CDR2 FQNEAQ (reference sequence). Trimming took 8 bases from V and 3 from J, leaving 13 bases between them. The CDR3 loop spans 14 amino acids. CDR3 in DNA: TGTGCCAGCTTGGGGCCTAACCCTAATGAAAAACTGTTTTTT. Translating it yields CASLGPNPNEKLFF.

The V call is TRBV5-4, the J call TRBJ2-3; the D gene is possibly TRBD1 (6 bases). The CDR3 covers 15 residues. V was shortened by 5 bases and J by 4 bases, with 17 bases between the two germline ends. From germline, CDR1 is SGHNT and CDR2 YYREEE (reference sequence). The CDR3 coding sequence is TGTGCCAGCAGTCCGGAGGCCAGGGGCTCAGATACGCAGTATTTT. Amino acid sequence: CASSPEARGSDTQYF.

The chain carries TRBV5-1 and TRBJ1-1; D not certain. The CDR3 sequence is 14 residues long. The ends were cut back, 1 base at V and 1 base at J, with 8 bases in the middle. In germline, CDR1 is SGHRS, CDR2 YFSETQ. CDR3 DNA sequence: TGCGCCAGCAGCTTGAGTAGTTGGAACACTGAAGCTTTCTTT. Its translation is CASSLSSWNTEAFF.

This chain's CDR3 is CASSTPEADPYEQYF. The DNA of the CDR3 is TGTGCCAGCAGTACCCCAGAGGCCGACCCCTACGAGCAGTACTTC. This chain uses TRBV28 with TRBJ2-7; D remains ambiguous. CDR3 length: 15 amino acids. Per germline, CDR1 MDHEN and CDR2 SYDVKM. Trimming took 5 bases from V and 2 from J, leaving 16 bases between them.

CDR3 loop: CASRSPGTGDPYGYTF. CDR3 in DNA: TGTGCCAGCAGATCGCCGGGGACAGGGGATCCCTATGGCTACACCTTC. V usage is TRBV28 and J usage is TRBJ1-2; 10 positions match TRBD1. Germline V gene sequence: CDR1 MDHEN, CDR2 SYDVKM. Trimming cost V 6 bases and J 4 bases; bases outside gene matches: 11. CDR3 length equals 16 residues.

The chain couples TRBV27 to TRBJ1-3; D perhaps matches TRBD1 (5 bases). Germline V CDR1 and CDR2: MNHEY, SMNVEV (reference sequence). The CDR3 runs 15 residues. V lost 6 bases and J lost 4, with 16 bases in between. The DNA for the CDR3 is TGTGCCAGCAGCCGAAGGTGGGGCCTCGGAAACACCATATATTTT. Amino acid sequence: CASSRRWGLGNTIYF.

The chain is built from TRBV4-3 and TRBJ2-7; D possibly corresponds to TRBD1 (6 bases). The CDR3 is 13 amino acids. Germline CDR1 is LGHNA and CDR2 is YSLEER. The germline V and J ends were trimmed by 1 base and 4 bases, with 8 bases remaining between them. Here the CDR3 reads CASSQGGHYEQYF. As DNA, the CDR3 is TGCGCCAGCAGCCAAGGGGGGCATTACGAGCAGTACTTC.

The rearrangement uses TRBV28 and TRBJ1-4; the D is unclear. V was cut by 5 bases and J by 11 bases, with 12 bases left in between. The germline gives CDR1 MDHEN, CDR2 SYDVKM. There are 12 residues in the CDR3. CDR3 protein: CASSTIPHKLFF. The CDR3 nucleotides read TGTGCCAGCAGTACCATACCACATAAACTGTTTTTT.

V usage is TRBV4-3 and J usage is TRBJ1-1; 8 nucleotides align to TRBD1. The CDR3 is made up of 14 amino acids. The trim removed 4 bases at V and 2 bases at J, leaving 3 bases unmatched. CDR1 LGHNA and CDR2 YSLEER come from the germline V gene. Here the CDR3 reads CASSPGQANTEAFF. In DNA, the CDR3 is TGCGCCAGCAGCCCGGGACAGGCTAACACTGAAGCTTTCTTT.

The sample holds one count of this clone. V is TRBV30 and J is TRBJ2-5; TRBD1 aligns across 8 bases. Trimming removed 1 base from V and 5 bases from J; junction bases left unmatched: 9. Germline loops: CDR1 GTSNPN, CDR2 SVGIG (reference sequence). The CDR3 is 15 residues long. CDR3 in amino acids: CAWSAETGEMETQYF. The CDR3 DNA follows: TGTGCCTGGAGTGCGGAGACAGGGGAGATGGAGACCCAGTACTTC.

The genes are TRBV28 and TRBJ1-2; possible D gene TRBD1, 5 bases. Germline assignment: CDR1 MDHEN and CDR2 SYDVKM. Deletions cut 4 bases from V and 2 bases from J, with 11 bases between. This CDR3 spans 14 amino acids. This CDR3 is CASSSLTENYGYTF. CDR3 DNA sequence: TGTGCCAGCAGTTCCCTGACAGAAAACTATGGCTACACCTTC.

This clone was seen once. V and J are TRBV27 and TRBJ2-7; tentative D call: TRBD1 (6 bases). Between the trimmed V and J ends, which lost 0 bases and 5 bases, there was a span of 8 bases. Germline V gene data show CDR1 as MNHEY and CDR2 as SMNVEV (reference sequence). The CDR3 is 13 residues long. CDR3 nucleotides: TGTGCCAGCAGTTTATCTGGGGGCCACGAGCAGTACTTC. It translates to CASSLSGGHEQYF.

The rearrangement links TRBV2 to TRBJ2-3; D might be TRBD2 (6 bases). CDR3 length equals 14 residues. Germline V gives CDR1 SNHLY, CDR2 FYNNEI. V was shortened by 7 bases and J by 3 bases, with 14 bases between the two germline ends. CDR3 DNA sequence: TGTGCCAGCACGGTCGGGAGTCGAACAGATACGCAGTATTTT. It is translated as CASTVGSRTDTQYF.

V gene TRBV2 combines with J gene TRBJ2-7, with D tentatively TRBD2 (5 bases). Germline-derived CDR1 and CDR2 are SNHLY and FYNNEI. The CDR3 contains 13 residues. V was clipped by 8 bases and J by 2 bases, with 13 bases between them. The CDR3 region has the DNA TGTGCCAGCGCCTCCGGGGTTACCTACGAGCAGTACTTC. It yields the protein CASASGVTYEQYF.

The chain joins TRBV5-1 to TRBJ1-4; TRBD1 agrees at 7 bases. V was clipped by 3 bases and J by 8 bases; unmatched bases: 7. The germline CDR1 and CDR2 sequences are SGHRS and YFSETQ. This CDR3 is built from 14 residues. The CDR3 nucleotides read TGCGCCAGCAGCTCCACTGACAGGGAAGAAAAACTGTTTTTT. Encoded protein: CASSSTDREEKLFF.

A few counts support this clone. In DNA, the CDR3 is TGTGCCAGCAGCCAAGACCGCATAACGGACAGGCGACCTTATGGCTACACCTTC. Translation gives CASSQDRITDRRPYGYTF. V gene TRBV4-2 combines with J gene TRBJ1-2; 7 bases agree with TRBD1. The CDR3 totals 18 residues. Trimming cost V 0 bases and J 5 bases; bases outside gene matches: 15. Germline V gene data show CDR1 as LGHNA and CDR2 as YNFKEQ.